A single count supports the clone carrying this T cell receptor beta chain. This entry belongs to a study of blood T cell repertoires in COVID-19. Generated by immunoSEQ multiplex PCR, the TCRdb table keeps only in-frame clones and is missing some. The sample holds around 110,000 clones; about nine tenths are singletons and the top ten take around 1.3%. V shed 2 bases and J shed 5 bases, with 18 bases lying between them. CDR1 is GTSNPN, CDR2 SVGIG, per germline (reference sequence). The CDR3 loop spans 16 amino acids. The TCR originated in a woman aged 30 to 39 with acute or convalescent COVID-19. Specimen: peripheral blood. The J gene is TRBJ1-4, the V gene TRBV30; tentatively, D is TRBD1 (5 bases). As DNA, the CDR3 is TGTGCCTGGAGTATAACCATGGGGGGGAGGAATGAAAAACTGTTTTTT. Protein sequence: CAWSITMGGRNEKLFF.